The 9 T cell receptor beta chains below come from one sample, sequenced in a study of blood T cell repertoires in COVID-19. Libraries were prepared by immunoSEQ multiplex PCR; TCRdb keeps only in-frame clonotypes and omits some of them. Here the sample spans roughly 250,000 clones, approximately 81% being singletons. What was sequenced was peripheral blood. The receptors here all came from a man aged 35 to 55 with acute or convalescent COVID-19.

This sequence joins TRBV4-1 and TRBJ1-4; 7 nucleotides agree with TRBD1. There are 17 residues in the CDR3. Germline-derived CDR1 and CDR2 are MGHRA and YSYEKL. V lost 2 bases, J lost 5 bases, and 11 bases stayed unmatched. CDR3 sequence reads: CASSQYRGGQLNEKLFF. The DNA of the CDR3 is TGCGCCAGCAGCCAATATCGGGGGGGACAGTTAAATGAAAAACTGTTTTTT.

As DNA, the CDR3 is TGTGCCAGCAGTCCTCTGCCGCAGGGGGCCAGGCGTAACACCATATATTTT. This sequence encodes CASSPLPQGARRNTIYF. This chain joins TRBV27 and TRBJ1-3; 8 bases are shared with TRBD1. V shed 5 bases, J shed 7 bases, and the junction held 16 bases outside the gene matches. CDR1 MNHEY and CDR2 SMNVEV come from the germline V gene (reference sequence). The CDR3 has 17 amino acids.

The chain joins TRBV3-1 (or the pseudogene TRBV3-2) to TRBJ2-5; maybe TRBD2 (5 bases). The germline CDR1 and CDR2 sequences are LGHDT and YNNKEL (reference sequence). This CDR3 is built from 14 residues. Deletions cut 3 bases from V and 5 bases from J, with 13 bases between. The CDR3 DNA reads TGTGCCAGCAGCCAGGACGGTACGGGGGAGACCCAGTACTTC. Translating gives CASSQDGTGETQYF.

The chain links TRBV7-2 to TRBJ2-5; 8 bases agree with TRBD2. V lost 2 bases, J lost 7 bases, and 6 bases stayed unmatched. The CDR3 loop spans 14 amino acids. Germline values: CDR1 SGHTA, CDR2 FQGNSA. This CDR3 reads CASSLQRGLGTQYF. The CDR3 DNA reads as TGTGCCAGCAGCTTACAGCGGGGGCTGGGGACCCAGTACTTC.

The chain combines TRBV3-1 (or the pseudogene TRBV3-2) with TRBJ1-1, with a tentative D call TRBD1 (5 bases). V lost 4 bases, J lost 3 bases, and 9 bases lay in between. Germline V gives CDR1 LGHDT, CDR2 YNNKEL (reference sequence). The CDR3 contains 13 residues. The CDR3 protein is CASSRKGDTEAFF. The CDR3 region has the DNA TGTGCCAGCAGCCGTAAAGGGGACACTGAAGCTTTCTTT.

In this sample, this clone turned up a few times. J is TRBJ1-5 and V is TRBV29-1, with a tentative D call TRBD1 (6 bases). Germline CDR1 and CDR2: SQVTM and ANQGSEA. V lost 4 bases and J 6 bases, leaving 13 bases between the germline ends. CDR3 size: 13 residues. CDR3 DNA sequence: TGCAGCGTTGCTACAGGGTCGGGTCAGCCCCAGCATTTT. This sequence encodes CSVATGSGQPQHF.

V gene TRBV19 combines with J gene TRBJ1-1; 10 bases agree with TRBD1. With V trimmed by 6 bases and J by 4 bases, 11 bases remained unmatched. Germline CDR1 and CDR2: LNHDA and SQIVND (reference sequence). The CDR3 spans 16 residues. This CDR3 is CASSGRQGARSTEAFF. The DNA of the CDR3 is TGTGCCAGTAGCGGCCGACAGGGGGCTAGGAGCACTGAAGCTTTCTTT. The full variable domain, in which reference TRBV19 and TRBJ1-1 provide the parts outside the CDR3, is DGGITQSPKYLFRKEGQNVTLSCEQNLNHDAMYWYRQDPGQGLRLIYYSQIVNDFQKGDIAEGYSVSREKKESFPLTVTSAQKNPTAFYLCASSGRQGARSTEAFFGQGTRLTVV.

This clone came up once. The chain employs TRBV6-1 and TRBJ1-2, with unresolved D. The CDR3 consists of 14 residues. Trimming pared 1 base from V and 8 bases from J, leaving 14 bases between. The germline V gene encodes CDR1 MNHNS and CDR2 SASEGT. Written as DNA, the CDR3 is TGTGCCAGCAGTGAAGGAGGGTTCCTGGGGGGCTACACCTTC. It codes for CASSEGGFLGGYTF.

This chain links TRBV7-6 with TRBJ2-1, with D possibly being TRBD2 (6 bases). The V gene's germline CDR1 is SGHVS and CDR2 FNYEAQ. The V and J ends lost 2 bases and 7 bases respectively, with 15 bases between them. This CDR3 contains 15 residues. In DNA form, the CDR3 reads TGTGCCAGCAGCTTAATTGGAGGGTCCGCTAATGAGCAGTTCTTC. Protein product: CASSLIGGSANEQFF.